This paragraph reports one TCR beta chain. Its antigen is unidentified. The data were obtained in a study of T cell responses to AZD1222 COVID-19 vaccine. Trimming took 7 bases from V and 4 from J; bases not matched to a gene: 3. This CDR3 region has 13 residues. Per germline, CDR1 LNHDA and CDR2 SQIVND (reference sequence). Whole-study findings and limits: Spike-specific TCR repertoires showed rising breadth and depth after two AZD1222 doses. Of spike-specific TCRs, nearly half reportedly target regions left unmutated in variants.

The assay was immunoSEQ multiplex PCR, and TCRdb's table has in-frame clones only and misses some. Here the sample spans 90,000 to 150,000 clones, around 83% being singletons. The material was peripheral blood, obtained 28 days after the second AZD1222 dose. The source of this sequence is an adult who received the AZD1222 COVID-19 vaccine. The chain has TRBV19 and TRBJ2-4; 8 positions agree with TRBD2. CDR3 sequence: CASTGGNKNIQYF. CDR3 DNA sequence: TGTGCCAGTACGGGGGGGAATAAAAACATTCAGTACTTC. The whole variable domain, filled in from reference TRBV19 and TRBJ2-4, reads DGGITQSPKYLFRKEGQNVTLSCEQNLNHDAMYWYRQDPGQGLRLIYYSQIVNDFQKGDIAEGYSVSREKKESFPLTVTSAQKNPTAFYLCASTGGNKNIQYFGAGTRLSVL.